Presented here are 3 T cell receptor beta chains from one specimen sequenced in a study of T-cell memory formation after mild COVID-19. TCRdb processed the 5' RACE reads anew with MiXCR; each CDR3 protein has one entry. The data contain nearly 350,000 distinct CDR3 sequences, roughly 13% of them singletons. The sequenced material came from PBMCs or a T cell subset sorted from them (not recorded which). Receptor source: a man between 18 and 35 years old who had mild COVID-19 (a few samples of this study predate the infection). Cell type and time point are not known.

The V and J genes are TRBV27 and TRBJ2-7; D is undetermined. The CDR3 has 14 residues. V was cut by 5 bases and J by 3 bases, with 14 bases left in between. Germline CDR1 is MNHEY and CDR2 is SMNVEV (reference sequence). In nucleotides, the CDR3 is TGTGCCAGCAGTCCCCGGGCCTGGGACTACGAGCAGTACGTC. Encoded protein: CASSPRAWDYEQYV.

Ten or more counts support this clonotype. The chain recombines TRBV12-3 or TRBV12-4 with TRBJ1-5; 8 bases are shared with TRBD1. The V gene end was trimmed by 4 bases and the J gene end by 2 bases; junction bases not matched to a gene: 1. The length of the CDR3 is 14 residues. As DNA, the CDR3 is TGTGCCAGCAGTTCGGGACAGGGCAATCAGCCCCAGCATTTT. This encodes CASSSGQGNQPQHF.

The chain links TRBV12-3 or TRBV12-4 to TRBJ1-5; tentatively, D is TRBD1 (5 bases). V was cut by 6 bases and J by 3 bases, with 12 bases left in between. CDR3 size: 14 residues. The CDR3 DNA reads TGTGCCAGCAGCCCCGGGGCGTACAATCAGCCCCAGCATTTT. This translates into CASSPGAYNQPQHF.